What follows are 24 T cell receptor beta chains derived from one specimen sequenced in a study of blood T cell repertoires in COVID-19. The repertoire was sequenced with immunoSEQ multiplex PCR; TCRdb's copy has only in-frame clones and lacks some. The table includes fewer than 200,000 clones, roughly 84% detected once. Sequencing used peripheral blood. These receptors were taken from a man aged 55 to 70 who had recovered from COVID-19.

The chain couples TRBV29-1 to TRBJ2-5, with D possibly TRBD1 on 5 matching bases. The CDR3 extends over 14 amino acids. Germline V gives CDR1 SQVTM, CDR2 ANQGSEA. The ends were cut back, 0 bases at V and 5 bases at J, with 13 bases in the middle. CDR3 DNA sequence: TGCAGCGTTGAAGAAGGGGTGGCCGGGGAGACCCAGTACTTC. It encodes CSVEEGVAGETQYF.

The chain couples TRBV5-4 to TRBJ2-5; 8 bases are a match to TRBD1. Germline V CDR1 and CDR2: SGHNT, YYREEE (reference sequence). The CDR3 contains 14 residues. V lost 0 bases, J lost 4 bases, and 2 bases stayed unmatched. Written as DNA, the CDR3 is TGTGCCAGCAGCTTGGAGACAGGGGTAGAGACCCAGTACTTC. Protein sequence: CASSLETGVETQYF.

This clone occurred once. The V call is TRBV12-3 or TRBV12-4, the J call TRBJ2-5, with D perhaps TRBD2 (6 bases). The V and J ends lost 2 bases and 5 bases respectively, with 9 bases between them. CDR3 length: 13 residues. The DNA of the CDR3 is TGTGCCAGCAGTTTATTACTAGCTGAGACCCAGTACTTC. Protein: CASSLLLAETQYF.

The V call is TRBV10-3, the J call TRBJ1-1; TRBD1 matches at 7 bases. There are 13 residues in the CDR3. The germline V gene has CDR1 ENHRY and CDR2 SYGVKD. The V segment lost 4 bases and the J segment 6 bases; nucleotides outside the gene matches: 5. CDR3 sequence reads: CAISVQDRAEAFF. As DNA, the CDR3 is TGTGCCATCAGTGTCCAAGACAGGGCTGAAGCTTTCTTT.

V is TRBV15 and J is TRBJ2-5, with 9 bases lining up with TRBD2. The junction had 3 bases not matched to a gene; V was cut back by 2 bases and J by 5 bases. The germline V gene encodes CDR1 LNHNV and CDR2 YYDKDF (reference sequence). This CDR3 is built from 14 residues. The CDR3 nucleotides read TGTGCCACCAGCAGACTAGCGGGGAGTGAGACCCAGTACTTC. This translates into CATSRLAGSETQYF.

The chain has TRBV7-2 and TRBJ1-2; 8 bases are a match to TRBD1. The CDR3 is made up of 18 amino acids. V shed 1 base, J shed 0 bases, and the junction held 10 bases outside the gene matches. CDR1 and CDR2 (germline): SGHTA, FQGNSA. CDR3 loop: CASSLESGRGHANYGYTF. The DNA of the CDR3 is TGTGCCAGCAGCTTAGAAAGCGGCAGGGGGCACGCTAACTATGGCTACACCTTC.

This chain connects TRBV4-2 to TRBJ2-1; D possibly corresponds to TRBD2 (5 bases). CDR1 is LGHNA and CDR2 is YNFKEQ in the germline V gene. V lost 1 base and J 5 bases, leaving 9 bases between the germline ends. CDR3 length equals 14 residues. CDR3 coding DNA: TGTGCCAGCAGCCAAGCTGGACTGGACAATGAGCAGTTCTTC. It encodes CASSQAGLDNEQFF.

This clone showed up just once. The CDR3 protein is CASSSGQGLREQFF. The CDR3 DNA reads as TGCGCCAGCAGCTCGGGACAGGGTTTGAGAGAGCAGTTCTTC. This chain links TRBV5-1 with TRBJ2-1; 9 bases map to TRBD1. The CDR3 is made up of 14 amino acids. After removal of 3 bases from V and 10 bases from J, the junction contained 8 bases not matched to a gene. The germline V gene encodes CDR1 SGHRS and CDR2 YFSETQ.

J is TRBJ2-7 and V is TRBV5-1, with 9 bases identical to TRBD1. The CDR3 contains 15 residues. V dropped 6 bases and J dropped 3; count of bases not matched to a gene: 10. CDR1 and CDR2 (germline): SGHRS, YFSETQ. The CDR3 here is CASTLNPGQGYEQYF. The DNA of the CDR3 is TGCGCCAGCACCCTTAATCCGGGACAGGGCTACGAGCAGTACTTC.

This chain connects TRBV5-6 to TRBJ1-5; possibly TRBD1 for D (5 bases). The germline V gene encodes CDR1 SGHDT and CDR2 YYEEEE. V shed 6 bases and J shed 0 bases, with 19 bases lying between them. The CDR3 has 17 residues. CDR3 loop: CASTKSLDRRSNQPQHF. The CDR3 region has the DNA TGTGCCAGCACCAAAAGTCTAGACAGACGTAGCAATCAGCCCCAGCATTTT.

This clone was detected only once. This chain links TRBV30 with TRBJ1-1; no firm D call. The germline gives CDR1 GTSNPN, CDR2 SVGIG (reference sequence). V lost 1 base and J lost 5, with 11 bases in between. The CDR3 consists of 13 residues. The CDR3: CAWSGTSQTEAFF. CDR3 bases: TGTGCCTGGAGTGGCACCAGTCAGACTGAAGCTTTCTTT.

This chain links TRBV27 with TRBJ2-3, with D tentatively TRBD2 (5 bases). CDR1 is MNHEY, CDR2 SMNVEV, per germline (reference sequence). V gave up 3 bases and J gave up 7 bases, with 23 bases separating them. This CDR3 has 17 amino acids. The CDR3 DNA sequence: TGTGCCAGCAGTTTGACCCCCCGGGATCCCCTCCCATATACGCAGTATTTT. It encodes CASSLTPRDPLPYTQYF.

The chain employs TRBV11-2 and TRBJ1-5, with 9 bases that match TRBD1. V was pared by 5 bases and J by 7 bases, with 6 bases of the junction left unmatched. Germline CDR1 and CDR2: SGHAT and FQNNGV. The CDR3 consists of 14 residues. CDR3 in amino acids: CASSPGQGLQPQHF. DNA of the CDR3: TGTGCCAGCAGCCCCGGACAGGGGTTACAGCCCCAGCATTTT.

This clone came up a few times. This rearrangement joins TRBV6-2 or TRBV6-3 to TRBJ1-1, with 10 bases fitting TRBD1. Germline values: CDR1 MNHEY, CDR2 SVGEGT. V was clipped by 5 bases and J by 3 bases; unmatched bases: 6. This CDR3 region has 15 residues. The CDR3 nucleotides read TGTGCCAGCAGTGTAAGGACAGGGGGAGACACTGAAGCTTTCTTT. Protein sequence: CASSVRTGGDTEAFF.

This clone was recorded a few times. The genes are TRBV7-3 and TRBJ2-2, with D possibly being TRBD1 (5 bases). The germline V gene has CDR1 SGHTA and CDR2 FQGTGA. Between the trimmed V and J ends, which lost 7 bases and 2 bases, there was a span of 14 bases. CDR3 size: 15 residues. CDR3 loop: CASTSGPGNTGELFF. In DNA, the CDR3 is TGTGCCAGCACCTCAGGGCCGGGTAACACCGGGGAGCTGTTTTTT.

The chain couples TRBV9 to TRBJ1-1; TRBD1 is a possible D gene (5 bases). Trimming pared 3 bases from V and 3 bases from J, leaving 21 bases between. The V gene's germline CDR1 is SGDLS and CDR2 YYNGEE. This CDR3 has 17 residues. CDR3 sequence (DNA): TGTGCCAGCAGCGCGCGGGGGAGAGAAGGGATGGACACTGAAGCTTTCTTT. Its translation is CASSARGREGMDTEAFF. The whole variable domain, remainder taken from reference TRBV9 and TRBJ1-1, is DSGVTQTPKHLITATGQRVTLRCSPRSGDLSVYWYQQSLDQGLQFLIQYYNGEERAKGNILERFSAQQFPDLHSELNLSSLELGDSALYFCASSARGREGMDTEAFFGQGTRLTVV.

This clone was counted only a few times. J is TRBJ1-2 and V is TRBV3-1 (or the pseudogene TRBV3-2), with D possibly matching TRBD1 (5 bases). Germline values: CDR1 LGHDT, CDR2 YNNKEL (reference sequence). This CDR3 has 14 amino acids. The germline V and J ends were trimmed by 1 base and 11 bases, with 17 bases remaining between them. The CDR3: CASSQGAQGRSYTF. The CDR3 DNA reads TGTGCCAGCAGCCAAGGGGCCCAGGGTCGGAGTTACACCTTC.

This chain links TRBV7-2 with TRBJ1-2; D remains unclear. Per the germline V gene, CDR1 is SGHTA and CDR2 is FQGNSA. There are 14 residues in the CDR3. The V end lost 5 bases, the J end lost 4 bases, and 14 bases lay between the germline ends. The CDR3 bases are TGTGCCAGCAGCCTCTTGACGGGGAGCTATGGCTACACCTTC. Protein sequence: CASSLLTGSYGYTF.

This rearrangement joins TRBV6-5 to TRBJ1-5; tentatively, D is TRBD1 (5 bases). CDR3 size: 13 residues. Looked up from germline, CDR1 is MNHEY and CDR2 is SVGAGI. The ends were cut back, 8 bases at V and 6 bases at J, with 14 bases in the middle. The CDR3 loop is CASGAERTQPQHF. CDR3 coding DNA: TGTGCCAGCGGGGCCGAGAGAACTCAGCCCCAGCATTTT.

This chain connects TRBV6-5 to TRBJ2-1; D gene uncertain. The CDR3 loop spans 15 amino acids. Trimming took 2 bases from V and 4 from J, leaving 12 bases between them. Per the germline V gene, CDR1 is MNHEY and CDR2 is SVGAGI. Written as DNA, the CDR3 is TGTGCCAGCAGTTACCGTTCCCAGAGGTACAATGAGCAGTTCTTC. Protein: CASSYRSQRYNEQFF.

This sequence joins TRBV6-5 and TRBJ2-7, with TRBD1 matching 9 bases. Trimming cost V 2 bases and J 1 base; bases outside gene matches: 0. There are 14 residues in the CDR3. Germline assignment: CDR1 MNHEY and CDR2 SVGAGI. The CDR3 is CASSYDRGSYEQYF. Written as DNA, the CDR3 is TGTGCCAGCAGTTACGACAGGGGGTCCTACGAGCAGTACTTC.

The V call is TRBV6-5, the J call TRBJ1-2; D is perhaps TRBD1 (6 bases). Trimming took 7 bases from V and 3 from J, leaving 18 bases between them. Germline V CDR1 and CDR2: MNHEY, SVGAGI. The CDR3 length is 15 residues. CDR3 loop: CASKYSGAVDYGYTF. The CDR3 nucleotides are TGTGCCAGCAAGTATTCAGGGGCCGTCGACTATGGCTACACCTTC.

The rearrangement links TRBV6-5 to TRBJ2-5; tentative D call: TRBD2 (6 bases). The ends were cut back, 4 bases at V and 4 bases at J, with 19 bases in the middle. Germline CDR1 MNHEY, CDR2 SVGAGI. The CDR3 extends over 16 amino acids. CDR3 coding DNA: TGTGCCAGCAGTTCACCATGGGGGGTCTCGGGAGAGACCCAGTACTTC. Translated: CASSSPWGVSGETQYF.

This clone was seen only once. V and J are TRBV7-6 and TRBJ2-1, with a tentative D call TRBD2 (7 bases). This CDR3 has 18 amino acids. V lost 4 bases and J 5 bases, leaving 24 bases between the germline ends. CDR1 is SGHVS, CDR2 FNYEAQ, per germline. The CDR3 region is CASSSPSAWGGLNNEQFF. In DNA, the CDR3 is TGTGCCAGCAGCTCACCTAGCGCTTGGGGGGGGCTGAACAATGAGCAGTTCTTC. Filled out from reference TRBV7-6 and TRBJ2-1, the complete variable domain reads GAGVSQSPRYKVTKRGQDVALRCDPISGHVSLYWYRQALGQGPEFLTYFNYEAQQDKSGLPNDRFSAERPEGSISTLTIQRTEQRDSAMYRCASSSPSAWGGLNNEQFFGPGTRLTVL.